What follows are 18 T cell receptor beta chains derived from one specimen sequenced in a study of post-analysis software for immune sequencing data. Study conclusions and caveats: Compared with controls, patients had more of about 5 TRBV segments, including TRBV5-6, TRBV5-1 and TRBV20-1.

Researchers reported that TCR beta cDNA libraries carried unique molecular identifiers. TCRdb recomputed calls from the PCR reads with MiXCR, one row per CDR3 protein. The sample records around 700,000 distinct CDR3 sequences, roughly three fifths being singletons. The antigens these receptors bind are not known. Sequencing input: blood. Every receptor here comes from a girl aged 2 to 9 with multiple sclerosis.

This sequence joins TRBV7-9 and TRBJ2-1, with a tentative D call TRBD2 (6 bases). The germline gives CDR1 SEHNR, CDR2 FQNEAQ (reference sequence). V lost 6 bases, J lost 5 bases, and 17 bases lay in between. The CDR3 runs to 15 residues. This CDR3 reads CASRGGTGVNNEQFF. Written as DNA, the CDR3 is TGTGCCAGCAGGGGGGGTACTGGAGTCAACAATGAGCAGTTCTTC. Full variable domain (missing parts from reference TRBV7-9 and TRBJ2-1): DTGVSQNPRHKITKRGQNVTFRCDPISEHNRLYWYRQTLGQGPEFLTYFQNEAQLEKSRLLSDRFSAERPKGSFSTLEIQRTEQGDSAMYLCASRGGTGVNNEQFFGPGTRLTVL.

This clonotype has only a few counts. J is TRBJ2-1 and V is TRBV2, with D unresolved. Germline V gene sequence: CDR1 SNHLY, CDR2 FYNNEI. There are 11 residues in the CDR3. Trimming removed 4 bases at V and 5 bases at J, with 3 bases between. CDR3 in amino acids: CASSGHNEQFF. DNA for the CDR3: TGTGCCAGCAGTGGGCACAATGAGCAGTTCTTC.

The J gene is TRBJ2-7, the V gene TRBV12-3 or TRBV12-4; maybe TRBD1 (6 bases). Trimming shortened V by 5 bases and J by 2 bases, and 16 bases separated the two germline ends. The CDR3 runs 15 residues. The CDR3 region has the DNA TGTGCCAGCAGTCCCTCCAAACAGGGTACCTACGAGCAGTACTTC. The encoded protein is CASSPSKQGTYEQYF.

The chain carries TRBV29-1 and TRBJ2-7; TRBD2 matches 8 bases. Germline V CDR1 and CDR2: SQVTM, ANQGSEA. The V and J ends lost 1 base and 3 bases, in that order; junction bases with no gene match: 8. CDR3 length: 15 amino acids. Written as DNA, the CDR3 is TGCAGCGTTGAAGGAAGGGTTAGCGGGATCTACGAGCAGTACTTC. Protein product: CSVEGRVSGIYEQYF.

The rearrangement links TRBV5-1 to TRBJ2-1; TRBD2 matches at 7 bases. Trimming removed 0 bases from V and 2 bases from J; junction bases left unmatched: 5. Germline CDR1 and CDR2: SGHRS and YFSETQ. The CDR3 spans 16 residues. DNA of the CDR3: TGCGCCAGCAGCTTGGATGCGGGAGAGGCCTACAATGAGCAGTTCTTC. Protein: CASSLDAGEAYNEQFF.

V gene TRBV7-9 combines with J gene TRBJ2-3, with D possibly TRBD2 on 5 matching bases. The germline gives CDR1 SEHNR, CDR2 FQNEAQ (reference sequence). V lost 2 bases and J 1 base, leaving 13 bases between the germline ends. The CDR3 is 16 residues long. The CDR3 nucleotides are TGTGCCAGCAGCTTACTAGCTACATGGGGCACAGATACGCAGTATTTT. Protein product: CASSLLATWGTDTQYF.

V is TRBV4-2 and J is TRBJ2-1; TRBD2 matches 14 bases. V trimming: 1 base; J trimming: 0 bases; junction bases outside the gene matches: 2. The CDR3 is 18 residues long. The germline CDR1 and CDR2 sequences are LGHNA and YNFKEQ. CDR3 coding DNA: TGTGCCAGCAGCCAAGGGACTAGCGGGGGGCGCTCCTACAATGAGCAGTTCTTC. It encodes CASSQGTSGGRSYNEQFF.

On this clonotype itself: Germline is not matched at one junction end, which may reflect a read error. This chain uses TRBV5-1 with TRBJ2-1; TRBD2 matches at 7 bases. Germline CDR1 and CDR2: SGHRS and YFSETQ. This CDR3 has 22 residues. Here the CDR3 DNA reads TGCGCCAGCAGGTTGGGGAGGCGCGTGGCGGGAGTTGGTGAGAATGCCCACAATGAGCAGTTCTTC. The encoded protein is CASRLGRRVAGVGENAHNEQFF.

The genes are TRBV7-9 and TRBJ2-7; 16 bases align to TRBD2. From germline, CDR1 is SEHNR and CDR2 FQNEAQ (reference sequence). This CDR3 comprises 18 residues. V lost 4 bases to trimming and J lost 4 bases; unmatched junction nucleotides: 10. This CDR3 is CASSSGTSGRAGNYEQYF. CDR3 bases: TGTGCCAGCAGCTCAGGGACTAGCGGGAGGGCCGGGAATTACGAGCAGTACTTC.

The rearrangement joins TRBV7-2 to TRBJ1-2; TRBD1 matches at 7 bases. The length of the CDR3 is 13 residues. Germline V gene lookup returns CDR1 SGHTA and CDR2 FQGNSA. V lost 6 bases, J lost 3 bases, and 4 bases stayed unmatched. The CDR3 spells CASRAGTDYGYTF. The CDR3 DNA reads as TGTGCCAGCAGGGCTGGGACAGACTATGGCTACACCTTC.

The CDR3 region is CSARVVRGAGQPQHF. In DNA form, the CDR3 reads TGCAGTGCTAGAGTCGTACGGGGGGCTGGTCAGCCCCAGCATTTT. This chain uses TRBV20-1 with TRBJ1-5; the D gene is possibly TRBD1 (6 bases). Per the germline V gene, CDR1 is DFQATT and CDR2 is SNEGSKA (reference sequence). The CDR3 is 15 amino acids. V was trimmed by 1 base and J by 6 bases, leaving 16 bases between them.

This clonotype has a single count. The chain combines TRBV6-6 with TRBJ2-7, with 10 bases identical to TRBD1. CDR1 and CDR2 from the germline V gene are MNHNY and SVGAGI (reference sequence). J was trimmed by 1 base and V by 5 bases; bases with no gene match: 5. This CDR3 has 15 amino acids. CDR3 region: CASSDRDRGSYEQYF. Written as DNA, the CDR3 is TGTGCCAGCAGTGACCGGGACAGGGGTTCCTACGAGCAGTACTTC.

V usage is TRBV20-1 and J usage is TRBJ2-2; unclear D gene. Germline lookup yields CDR1 DFQATT and CDR2 SNEGSKA (reference sequence). The CDR3 extends over 13 amino acids. V gave up 0 bases and J gave up 6 bases, with 8 bases separating them. CDR3 in DNA: TGCAGTGCTAGAGATGGTTGGGCCGGGGAGCTGTTTTTT. This encodes CSARDGWAGELFF.

The CDR3 loop reads CSARELVGGSYNEQFF. Here the CDR3 DNA reads TGCAGTGCTAGAGAATTAGTGGGGGGCTCCTACAATGAGCAGTTCTTC. This chain links TRBV20-1 with TRBJ2-1; TRBD2 might be the D (6 bases). The CDR3 loop spans 16 amino acids. Trimming left V 0 bases short and J 0 bases short, with 12 bases between. The germline V gene encodes CDR1 DFQATT and CDR2 SNEGSKA (reference sequence).

This clonotype was seen a few times. This sequence joins TRBV2 and TRBJ2-7; 8 bases line up with TRBD1. The CDR3 is 15 residues long. Germline V gene data show CDR1 as SNHLY and CDR2 as FYNNEI. The J segment lost 3 bases and the V segment lost 6 bases, leaving 10 bases of the junction unmatched. The CDR3 reads CASSMGQDLVYEQYF. The CDR3 DNA is TGTGCCAGCAGCATGGGACAGGACCTCGTCTACGAGCAGTACTTC.

The rearrangement joins TRBV10-3 to TRBJ2-5; D may be TRBD2 (5 bases). CDR1 is ENHRY, CDR2 SYGVKD, per germline. The CDR3 runs 14 residues. The V end was cut by 7 bases, the J end by 2 bases, with 14 bases between. The CDR3 DNA is TGTGCCATCACCTCGTCGCAGCGGCAAGAGACCCAGTACTTC. Its translation: CAITSSQRQETQYF.

This chain uses TRBV19 with TRBJ2-1; 7 nucleotides line up with TRBD2. Trimming removed 6 bases from V and 0 bases from J; junction bases left unmatched: 11. The CDR3 is 17 residues long. The germline gives CDR1 LNHDA, CDR2 SQIVND (reference sequence). The CDR3 bases are TGTGCCAGTAGGGGAGCTAGCGGTCATTACTCCTACAATGAGCAGTTCTTC. This sequence encodes CASRGASGHYSYNEQFF.

The chain links TRBV5-1 to TRBJ2-5, with D maybe TRBD1 (5 bases). V lost 2 bases to trimming and J lost 7 bases, with 24 bases between them. Germline V gives CDR1 SGHRS, CDR2 YFSETQ. The CDR3 runs 17 residues. DNA for the CDR3: TGCGCCAGCAGCTTCTCGAACGACAGTGATGGAAGAGGGACCCAGTACTTC. Translating gives CASSFSNDSDGRGTQYF.